A selection of T cell receptor beta chains follows, all from one sample in a study of Graves' ophthalmopathy and Graves' hyperthyroidism. TCRdb re-derived calls from the multiplex PCR reads in MiXCR, one entry per CDR3 protein. The repertoire holds about 370,000 distinct CDR3 sequences, with 15% to 20% as singletons. Sample: peripheral blood. The receptor source for this set is a young woman with Graves' ophthalmopathy. Both conserved end residues are part of each CDR3. Each record gives: D gene, V gene, clone size, J gene, CDR3 DNA, CDR3 protein. The D gene is left open where the match is weak. Some rows mark clone size as missing; the rest say once, few, many or name a class of expanded clone.

TRBD1,TRBV5-1,many,TRBJ2-2,TGCGCCAGCAGCCACACAGGGGGTTTGCTGTTTTTT,CASSHTGGLLFF
.,TRBV28,.,TRBJ2-7,TGTGCCAGCAGTTCCCAGCCGGGACCATTTTTAGAGCAGTACTTC,CASSSQPGPFLEQYF
.,TRBV6-1,many,TRBJ2-7,TGTGCCAGCAGTCGACAAGAGGAAAGTCCTTTGCAGTACTTC,CASSRQEESPLQYF
.,TRBV7-9,many,TRBJ1-1,TGTGCCCTCGATGAAGCTTTCTTT,CALDEAFF
TRBD1,TRBV4-1,many,TRBJ1-1,TGCGCCAGCAGCCAAGATTTAGGGGGCTGGAGTACTGAAGCTTTCTTT,CASSQDLGGWSTEAFF
TRBD1,TRBV28,.,TRBJ2-7,TGTGCCAGCAGTATCCGGGACAGATACGAGCAGTACTTC,CASSIRDRYEQYF
TRBD1,TRBV13,.,TRBJ1-2,TGTGCCAGCAGCTTAGGGGGTCAGGGGGCGATCTATGGCTACACCTTC,CASSLGGQGAIYGYTF
.,TRBV6-4,many,TRBJ2-3,TGTGCCAGCAGTGGACAGGGCACAGATACGCAGTATTTT,CASSGQGTDTQYF
TRBD1,TRBV28,many,TRBJ1-6,TGTGCCCAGGGGGCTTCCTATAATTCACCCCTCCACTTT,CAQGASYNSPLHF
.,TRBV6-4,many,TRBJ2-2,TGTGCCAGCAGTAGGAATCCGGACCCGCGGGCCGGGGAGCTGTTTTTT,CASSRNPDPRAGELFF
.,TRBV6-5,many,TRBJ2-2,.,CASILDRGNTGELFF
.,TRBV12-3/TRBV12-4,many,TRBJ1-5,TGTGCCAGCAGTTTCGGGAAAGGCAATCAGCCCCAGCATTTT,CASSFGKGNQPQHF
.,TRBV7-2,many,TRBJ2-7,TGTGCCAGCAGCCAATACCGGACAGCAACCTACGAGCAGTACTTC,CASSQYRTATYEQYF
.,TRBV28,many,TRBJ1-3,TGTGCCAGCCACGGGGCGGAGAGGACTGGAAACACCATATATTTT,CASHGAERTGNTIYF
.,TRBV7-2,many,TRBJ1-5,TGTGCCAGCAGCTTAGTTGCGGGCGGGGGACAGCCCCAGCATTTT,CASSLVAGGGQPQHF
.,TRBV28,many,TRBJ2-2,TGTGCCAGCAGTTTAGGAGGGTACACCGGGGAGCTGTTTTTT,CASSLGGYTGELFF
.,TRBV5-3,.,TRBJ2-7,TGTGCCAGTCGTCCTGAGAGCTCCTACGAGCAGTACTTC,CASRPESSYEQYF
.,TRBV7-2,.,TRBJ2-5,TGTGCCAGCAGCTTAGTTGGCGGAAGCTTGGGAGAGACCCAGTACTTC,CASSLVGGSLGETQYF
TRBD1,TRBV7-9,many,TRBJ1-1,TGTGCCAGCAGCCCCCAAGGACAGGGACGTGCTGAAGCTTTCTTT,CASSPQGQGRAEAFF
TRBD1,TRBV10-3,many,TRBJ1-2,TGTGCCATCAGTGACCCCAGGGGGGCGCGATATGGCTACACCTTC,CAISDPRGARYGYTF
.,TRBV28,many,TRBJ1-1,TGTGCCAGCAGTTCGCATCGGGGCACTGAAGCTTTCTTT,CASSSHRGTEAFF
.,TRBV7-2,many,TRBJ1-1,TGTGCCAGCAGCTTTTACGAAGACACTGAAGCTTTCTTT,CASSFYEDTEAFF
TRBD1,TRBV13,.,TRBJ2-7,TGTGCCAGCAGCAATACGCTAAGGGGACAGGGGAGCGAGCAGTACTTC,CASSNTLRGQGSEQYF
.,TRBV20-1,many,TRBJ2-2,TGCAGTGCTAGACCAACAGCTTCAAGCGGGGAGCTGTTTTTT,CSARPTASSGELFF
.,TRBV7-2,many,TRBJ1-6,TGTGCCAGCAGCTACACCCCCTCAGGCTCCTATAATTCACCCCTCCACTTT,CASSYTPSGSYNSPLHF
.,TRBV29-1,many,TRBJ1-1,TGCAGCGTTGTAGGACAGAGGATTGAAGCTTTCTTT,CSVVGQRIEAFF
TRBD1,TRBV12-3/TRBV12-4,few,TRBJ2-7,TGTGCCAGCAGATCCGGGACAGGAAGCTCCTACGAGCAGTACTTC,CASRSGTGSSYEQYF
.,TRBV18,many,TRBJ2-4,TGTGCCAGCTCACCCAGGGGTGGGGAGATCACCAAAAACATTCAGTACTTC,CASSPRGGEITKNIQYF
.,TRBV7-2,few,TRBJ2-7,TGTGCCAGCAGCTTAGCGGGGAACAGGGCCTCCTACGAGCAGTACTTC,CASSLAGNRASYEQYF